This T cell receptor beta chain was identified during a study of blood T cell repertoires in COVID-19. Study background: Sites in the United States, Italy and Spain provided acute and convalescent COVID-19 samples. Sample material is recorded as cDNA or gDNA derived from T cells, B-cell-depleted T cells, or PBMCs.

V was clipped by 1 base and J by 6 bases, with 9 bases between them. The CDR3 length is 13 residues. In germline, CDR1 is SEHNR, CDR2 FQNEAQ (reference sequence). In the authors' workflow: Estimated nucleated cell counts came from reference gene primer amplification. Sequenced by immunoSEQ multiplex PCR; TCRdb stores in-frame clones only, minus some. V and J calls and clone size are copied from that table; D and trimming were computed from the DNA. The repertoire has 9,000 to 10,000 clones, roughly 79% of them found once; the top ten carry over 35%. Material: peripheral blood. The TCR comes from a human donor in a cohort sampled during active COVID-19. This sequence joins TRBV7-9 and TRBJ1-2; unclear D gene. CDR3 sequence (DNA): TGTGCCAGCAGCTTAGGGCAGATTGATGGCTACACCTTC. Residues: CASSLGQIDGYTF.